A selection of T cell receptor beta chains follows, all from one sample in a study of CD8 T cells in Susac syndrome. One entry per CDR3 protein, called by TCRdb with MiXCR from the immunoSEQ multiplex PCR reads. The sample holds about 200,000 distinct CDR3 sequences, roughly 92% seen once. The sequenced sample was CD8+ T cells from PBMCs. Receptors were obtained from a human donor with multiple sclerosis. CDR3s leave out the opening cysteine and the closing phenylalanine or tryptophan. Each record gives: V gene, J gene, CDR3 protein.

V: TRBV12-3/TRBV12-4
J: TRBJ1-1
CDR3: ASSVGENTEAF

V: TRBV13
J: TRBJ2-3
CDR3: ASSLGAEVAQY

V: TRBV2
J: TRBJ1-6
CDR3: ASSEGGQGYNSPLH

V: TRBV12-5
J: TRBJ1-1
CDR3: ASGSGTGDTEAF

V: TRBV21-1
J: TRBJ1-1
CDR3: ASSKPHEQGTGASPEAF

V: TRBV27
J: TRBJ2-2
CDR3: ASRLGAGLAGELF

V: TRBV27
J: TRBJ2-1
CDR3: ASTSYGREQF

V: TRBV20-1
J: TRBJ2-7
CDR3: SVLDLDGNSYEQY

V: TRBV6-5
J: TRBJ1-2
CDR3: ASSPTPPLEDGYT

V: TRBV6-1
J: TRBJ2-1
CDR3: ASSATNEQF

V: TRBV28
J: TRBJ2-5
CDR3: ATRDGQEETQY

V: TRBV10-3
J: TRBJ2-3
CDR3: AISKGEGNADTQY

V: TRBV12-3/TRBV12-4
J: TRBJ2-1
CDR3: ASSGRTGVNEQF

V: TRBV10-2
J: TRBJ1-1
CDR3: ASSESWLLNTEAF

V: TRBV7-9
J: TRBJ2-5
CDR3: ASSYPSRAETQY

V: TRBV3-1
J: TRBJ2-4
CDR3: ASSQDGPGGPENIQY

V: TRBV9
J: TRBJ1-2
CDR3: ASSVADPNYGYT

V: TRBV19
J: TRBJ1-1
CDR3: ASSMMFFGDTEAF

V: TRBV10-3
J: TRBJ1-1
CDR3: AISEPSSMNTEAF

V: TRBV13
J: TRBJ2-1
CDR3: ASSSAGETYNEQF

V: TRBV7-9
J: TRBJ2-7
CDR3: ATQEVYSYEQY

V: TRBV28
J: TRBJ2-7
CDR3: ASSFGTERTYEQY

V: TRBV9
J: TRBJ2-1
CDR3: ASSVEGEQF

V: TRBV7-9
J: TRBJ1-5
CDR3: ASSLAGAGQPQH

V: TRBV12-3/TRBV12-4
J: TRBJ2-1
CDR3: ASSTPQESAEYNEQF

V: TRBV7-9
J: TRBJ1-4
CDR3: ASSPLRGGEKLF

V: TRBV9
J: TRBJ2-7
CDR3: ASSVGTSAPERY

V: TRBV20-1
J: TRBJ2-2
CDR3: GLAGGNTGELF

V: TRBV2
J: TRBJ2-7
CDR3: ASSVATGPNEQY

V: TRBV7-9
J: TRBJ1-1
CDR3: ASSFQWNTEAF

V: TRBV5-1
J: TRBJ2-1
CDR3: ASSLPRGRLAGVNYNEQF

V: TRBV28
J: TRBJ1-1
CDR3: ASTPRNTEAF

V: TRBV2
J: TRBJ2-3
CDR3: ASASGTTISTDTQY

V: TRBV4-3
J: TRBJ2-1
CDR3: ASSQVSLGTSGRATEQF

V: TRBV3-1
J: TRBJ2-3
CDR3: ASSQDPGTSGGKYTQY

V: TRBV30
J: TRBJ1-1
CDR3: AWSGTDLNTEAF

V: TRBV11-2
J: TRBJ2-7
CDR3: ASSLATGYYEQY

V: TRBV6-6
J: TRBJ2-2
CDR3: ASSYTGITGELF

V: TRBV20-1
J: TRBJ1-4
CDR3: SARDVRLARHEKLF

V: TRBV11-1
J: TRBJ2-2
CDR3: ASSFQIGELF

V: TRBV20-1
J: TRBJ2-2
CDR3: SARPSLSNTGELF

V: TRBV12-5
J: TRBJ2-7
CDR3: ASGFDPSGTYEQY

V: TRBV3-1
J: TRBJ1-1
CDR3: ASSQGRRGQGAQAF

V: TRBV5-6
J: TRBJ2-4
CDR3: ASSLNMDTNIQY

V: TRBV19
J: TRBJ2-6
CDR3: ASTLTVGPGANVLT

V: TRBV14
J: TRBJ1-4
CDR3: ASSFRGKLF

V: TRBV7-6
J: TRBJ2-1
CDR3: ASSSRSGMAYNEQF

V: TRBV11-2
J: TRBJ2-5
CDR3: ASSPSGQREGFQTQY

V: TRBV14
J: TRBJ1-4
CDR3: ASSQVSPYGLKLF

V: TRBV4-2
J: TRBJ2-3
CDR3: ASSQIRGDTQY

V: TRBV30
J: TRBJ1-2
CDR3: AWSDLTANYGYT

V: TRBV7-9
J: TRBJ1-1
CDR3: ASSIIRAYTNTEAF

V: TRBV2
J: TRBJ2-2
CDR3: ASSEGRQGRAGELF

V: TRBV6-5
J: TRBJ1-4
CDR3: ASSYRGSATNEKLF

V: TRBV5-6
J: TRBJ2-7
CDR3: ASSGFGTQEY

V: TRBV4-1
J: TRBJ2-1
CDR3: ASSQDGGGYYNEQF

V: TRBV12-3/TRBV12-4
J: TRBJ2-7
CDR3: ASSLLTDEQY

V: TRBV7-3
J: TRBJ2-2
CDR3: ASTVGPGTGELF

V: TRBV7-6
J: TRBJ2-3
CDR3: ASSLTGSSTDTQY

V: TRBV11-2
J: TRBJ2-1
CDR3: ASSFVWGSYNEQF